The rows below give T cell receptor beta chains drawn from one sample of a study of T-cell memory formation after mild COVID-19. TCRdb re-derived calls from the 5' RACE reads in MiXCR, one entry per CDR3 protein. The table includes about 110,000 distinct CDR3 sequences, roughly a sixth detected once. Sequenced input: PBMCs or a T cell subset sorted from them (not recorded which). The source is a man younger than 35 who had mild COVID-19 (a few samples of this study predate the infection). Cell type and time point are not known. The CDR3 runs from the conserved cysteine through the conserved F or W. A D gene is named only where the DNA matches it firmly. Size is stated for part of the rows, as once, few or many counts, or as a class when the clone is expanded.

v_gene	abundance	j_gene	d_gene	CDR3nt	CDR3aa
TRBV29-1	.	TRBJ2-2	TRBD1	TGCAGCTACCGGGACAGCCGGCGAGACACCGGGGAGCTGTTTTTT	CSYRDSRRDTGELFF
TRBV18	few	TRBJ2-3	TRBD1	TGTGCCAGCTCACGGGGGACAGCGGTCGATACGCAGTATTTT	CASSRGTAVDTQYF
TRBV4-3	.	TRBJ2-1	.	TGCGCCAGCAGCCAAGAACATTCCGGGGGAGCCCTTTGGAATGAGCAGTTCTTC	CASSQEHSGGALWNEQFF
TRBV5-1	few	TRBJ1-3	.	TGCGCCAGCAGCTTGGTCGTCCGGGGGGCGCAAGGAAACACCATATATTTT	CASSLVVRGAQGNTIYF
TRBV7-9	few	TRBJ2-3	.	TGTGCCAGCACCCCACGTGCCGGACCCACAGATACGCAGTATTTT	CASTPRAGPTDTQYF
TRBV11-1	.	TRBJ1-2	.	TGTGCCAGCAGCTCCCCCGAGGGATCAGGGCAGGGCTATGGCTACACCTTC	CASSSPEGSGQGYGYTF
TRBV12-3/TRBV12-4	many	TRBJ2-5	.	TGTGCCAGCACCCCCTTTGGGACGGAAGAGACCCAGTACTTC	CASTPFGTEETQYF
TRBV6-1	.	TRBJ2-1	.	TGTGCCAGCAGCAGTCACAGAGATGAGCAGTTCTTC	CASSSHRDEQFF
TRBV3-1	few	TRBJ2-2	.	TGTGCCAGCAGCCAAGATACGGGGGAGCTGTTTTTT	CASSQDTGELFF
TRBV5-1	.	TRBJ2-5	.	TGCGCCAGCAGCTTCAGCGCAGAAGAGACCCAGTACTTC	CASSFSAEETQYF
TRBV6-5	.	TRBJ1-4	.	TGTGCCAGCAGTTACTCATGGGATTTGACTAATGAAAAACTGTTTTTT	CASSYSWDLTNEKLFF
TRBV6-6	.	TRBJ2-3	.	TGTGCCAGCGTATTGAGGGGAGTCACAGATACGCAGTATTTT	CASVLRGVTDTQYF
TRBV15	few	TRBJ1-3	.	TGTGCCACCAGCAGAGATAAGAGTGCAAACACCATATATTTT	CATSRDKSANTIYF
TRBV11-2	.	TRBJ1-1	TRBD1	TGTGCCAGCAGCTTACCTCAGGGGGGGCGGCCTGAAGCTTTCTTT	CASSLPQGGRPEAFF
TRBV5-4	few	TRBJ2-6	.	TGTGCCAGCAGCGCCGGTCCCGGGGCCAACGTCCTGACTTTC	CASSAGPGANVLTF
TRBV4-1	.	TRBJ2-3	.	TGCGCCAGCAGCCACCTCGGCCGCACAGATACGCAGTATTTT	CASSHLGRTDTQYF
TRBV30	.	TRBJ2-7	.	TGTGCCTGGAGTGGAGGACCCCAAGGGCGCTACGAGCAGTACTTC	CAWSGGPQGRYEQYF
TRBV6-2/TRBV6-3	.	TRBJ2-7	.	TGTGCCAGCAACGGAGACGGATACGAGCAGTACTTC	CASNGDGYEQYF
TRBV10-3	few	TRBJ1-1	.	TGTGCCATCAGTGAGGGCAAGCTGAACACTGAAGCTTTCTTT	CAISEGKLNTEAFF
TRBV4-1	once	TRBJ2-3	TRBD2	TGCGCCAGCAGCCGAGGGACTACCAGCACAGATACGCAGTATTTT	CASSRGTTSTDTQYF
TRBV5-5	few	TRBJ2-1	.	TGTGCCAGCAGCCGATTTACGGCCCCCTACAATGAGCAGTTCTTC	CASSRFTAPYNEQFF
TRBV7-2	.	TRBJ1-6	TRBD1	TGTGCCAGCAGCCGAGGACAGGGGTCCCCTTCACCCCTCCACTTT	CASSRGQGSPSPLHF
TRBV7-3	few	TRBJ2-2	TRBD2	TGTGCCAGCAGCCCGGGACTAGGGGCCGGGGAGCTGTTTTTT	CASSPGLGAGELFF
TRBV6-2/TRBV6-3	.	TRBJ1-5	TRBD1	TGTGCCAGCAGTTCCGGGACAGGGAGATTCGGTGGCAATCAGCCCCAGCATTTT	CASSSGTGRFGGNQPQHF
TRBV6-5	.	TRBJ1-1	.	TGTGCCAGCAGTTACTCGAGAGGGAACACTGAAGCTTTCTTT	CASSYSRGNTEAFF
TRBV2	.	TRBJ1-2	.	TGTGCCAGCAGGGTTCACATGGAGGGCGGCTACACCTTC	CASRVHMEGGYTF
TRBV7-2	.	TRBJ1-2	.	TGTGCCAGCAGCTTAGAAGCTAATATTGGCTACACCTTC	CASSLEANIGYTF
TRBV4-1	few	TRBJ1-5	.	TGCGCCAGCAGCCCAGGGGACCGGAGCAATCAGCCCCAGCATTTT	CASSPGDRSNQPQHF
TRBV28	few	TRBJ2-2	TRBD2	TGTGCCAGCAGTTTAGTTCCGGGTAGCGGGGGCACCGGGGAGCTGTTTTTT	CASSLVPGSGGTGELFF
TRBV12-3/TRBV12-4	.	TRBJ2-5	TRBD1	TGTGCCAGCAGGGATCCCTACCTAAGACAGGGGGACCAAGAGACCCAGTACTTC	CASRDPYLRQGDQETQYF
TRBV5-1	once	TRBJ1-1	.	TGCGCCAGCAGCTTGGTTGGCAGGAACACTGAAGCTTTCTTT	CASSLVGRNTEAFF
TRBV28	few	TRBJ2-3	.	TGTGCCAGCAGTCTTGGGGGGACCCCGGATACGCAGTATTTT	CASSLGGTPDTQYF
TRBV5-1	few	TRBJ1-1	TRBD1	TGCGCCAGCTCCGGGACAGCTTATACTGAAGCTTTCTTT	CASSGTAYTEAFF
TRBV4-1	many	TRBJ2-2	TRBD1	TGCGCCAGCAGCCCCACGGACAGGGGGCGGATCACCGGGGAGCTGTTTTTT	CASSPTDRGRITGELFF
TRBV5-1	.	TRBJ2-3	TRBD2	TGCGCCAGCAGCTTGGCCCTAGCGGGGGGCCTGGATACGCAGTATTTT	CASSLALAGGLDTQYF
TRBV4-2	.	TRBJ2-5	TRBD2	TGTGCCAGCAGCCTAGGGGTAGCGGGGCCTGGGGAGACCCAGTACTTC	CASSLGVAGPGETQYF
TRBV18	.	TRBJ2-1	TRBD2	TGTGCCAGCTCACCCCCTAGCGGGACTAGCGGGGCTGTAGAGCAGTTCTTC	CASSPPSGTSGAVEQFF
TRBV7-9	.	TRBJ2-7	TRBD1	TGTGCCAGCAGCAGGGACAGGGCAATCATCTACGAGCAGTACTTC	CASSRDRAIIYEQYF
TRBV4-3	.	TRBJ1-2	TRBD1	TGCGCCAGCAGCCAAGCACAGGGGGCAGCTGGCTACACCTTC	CASSQAQGAAGYTF
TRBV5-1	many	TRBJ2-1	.	TGCGCCAGCAGCTCCAGAGGGGACACCTACAATGAGCAGTTCTTC	CASSSRGDTYNEQFF
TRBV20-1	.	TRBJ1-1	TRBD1	TGCAGTGCTAGAGTCAACAGGGGGAACACTGAAGCTTTCTTT	CSARVNRGNTEAFF
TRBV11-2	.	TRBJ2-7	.	TGTGCCAGCAGCTTAGAATGGGGGATTGGTTACGAGCAGTACTTC	CASSLEWGIGYEQYF
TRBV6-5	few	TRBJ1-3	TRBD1	TGTGCCAGCAGTCGTACAGGGGCTGGAAACACCATATATTTT	CASSRTGAGNTIYF